The 3 T cell receptor beta chains below were found in one sample sequenced in a study of identical twins. TCRdb re-derived calls from the 5' RACE reads in MiXCR, one entry per CDR3 protein. The sample records 410,000 or so distinct CDR3 sequences, under 20% being singletons. The sequenced sample was naive T cells sorted from blood. These receptors were collected from a man between 45 and 60 years old in good health.

The table lists this clonotype with many counts. The rearrangement joins TRBV5-1 to TRBJ2-7; perhaps D is TRBD1 or TRBD2 (5 bases each). The length of the CDR3 is 14 residues. In germline, CDR1 is SGHRS, CDR2 YFSETQ. V was pared by 6 bases and J by 1 base, with 14 bases between. CDR3 in amino acids: CASNRDGYSYEQYF. For the CDR3, the DNA is TGCGCCAGCAATCGGGACGGATATTCCTACGAGCAGTACTTC.

This clonotype was counted between two and nine times. The chain carries TRBV18 and TRBJ2-3; D is uncertain. Trimming cost V 4 bases and J 0 bases, with 11 bases left between them. The CDR3 is 15 residues long. Germline values: CDR1 KGHSH, CDR2 LQKENI. CDR3 nucleotide sequence: TGTGCCAGCTCACGTCATGCTACTAGCACAGATACGCAGTATTTT. Translation gives CASSRHATSTDTQYF.

The chain is built from TRBV30 and TRBJ1-4; no clear D. V was pared by 6 bases and J by 0 bases, with 5 bases between. This CDR3 contains 12 residues. From germline, CDR1 is GTSNPN and CDR2 SVGIG (reference sequence). CDR3 protein: CACRATNEKLFF. DNA of the CDR3: TGTGCCTGCAGAGCAACTAATGAAAAACTGTTTTTT.